This passage covers 13 T cell receptor beta chains from one sample sequenced in a study of T cell repertoires in cytomegalovirus infection. TCRdb re-analysed the reads in MiXCR, keeping a single row per CDR3 protein. The data show some 130,000 distinct CDR3 sequences, with 7.5% to 9% seen just once and around a tenth held by the top ten. The sample taken for sequencing was PBMCs. All receptors come from a human donor in good health (CMV status not recorded). Some clones in this sample may be carry-over from other donors' samples.

This chain links TRBV20-1 with TRBJ2-1; possibly TRBD2 for D (5 bases). Trimming cost V 7 bases and J 5 bases, with 15 bases left between them. The CDR3 runs 13 residues. CDR1 DFQATT and CDR2 SNEGSKA come from the germline V gene (reference sequence). The CDR3 coding sequence is TGCAGTGAGCTCCGGGGAAATAACAATGAGCAGTTCTTC. Residues: CSELRGNNNEQFF.

The table lists this clonotype with many counts. The V gene is TRBV4-2, the J gene TRBJ2-2; D ambiguous. CDR3 length: 14 amino acids. Trimming cost V 5 bases and J 4 bases, with 11 bases left between them. Germline V CDR1 and CDR2: LGHNA, YNFKEQ. As DNA, the CDR3 is TGTGCCAGCAGCTTCCGACTGAGCACCGGGGAGCTGTTTTTT. It yields the protein CASSFRLSTGELFF.

There are many counts of this clonotype. The chain joins TRBV7-2 to TRBJ1-2; perhaps TRBD1 as D (6 bases). The CDR3 spans 13 residues. With 3 bases removed from V and 4 bases from J, the gap between germline ends came to 9 bases. Germline V gene sequence: CDR1 SGHTA, CDR2 FQGNSA. The CDR3: CASSLRQAYGYTF. CDR3 DNA: TGTGCCAGCAGCTTGAGACAGGCCTATGGCTACACCTTC.

V gene TRBV20-1 combines with J gene TRBJ2-7; D might be TRBD1 (5 bases). The germline CDR1 and CDR2 sequences are DFQATT and SNEGSKA (reference sequence). This CDR3 region has 16 residues. Trimming removed 6 bases at V and 1 base at J, with 22 bases between. CDR3 in DNA: TGCAGTGCCCCCAGCCGGGCCAGGGCGGTTTCCTACGAGCAGTACTTC. This gives the protein CSAPSRARAVSYEQYF.

The chain links TRBV28 to TRBJ1-4, with 7 positions matching TRBD1. The CDR3 contains 15 residues. V dropped 6 bases and J dropped 7; count of bases not matched to a gene: 11. Germline lookup yields CDR1 MDHEN and CDR2 SYDVKM. The CDR3 DNA follows: TGTGCCAGCAGCCGAGGTGCCGGGACAGCTGAAAAACTGTTTTTT. It encodes CASSRGAGTAEKLFF.

CDR3 in DNA: TGTGCCAGCAGTCCCCTCCAGGGGGCTAGCAATCAGCCCCAGCATTTT. Protein: CASSPLQGASNQPQHF. The chain employs TRBV28 and TRBJ1-5, with 8 bases matching TRBD1. Germline CDR1 is MDHEN and CDR2 is SYDVKM. Trimming at V came to 5 bases and at J to 0 bases, leaving 6 bases not matched to a gene. The CDR3 contains 16 residues.

This clonotype has a count of ten or more. V is TRBV28 and J is TRBJ2-3; D assignment may be TRBD1 or TRBD2 (6 bases each). Germline loops: CDR1 MDHEN, CDR2 SYDVKM. CDR3 length: 17 amino acids. Trimming stripped 5 bases from V and 0 bases from J, with 18 bases between. CDR3 nucleotides: TGTGCCAGCAGTCCAGGGGACTGGCAAACGAGCACAGATACGCAGTATTTT. It specifies CASSPGDWQTSTDTQYF. Combining the CDR3 with reference TRBV28 and TRBJ2-3 gives the whole variable domain DVKVTQSSRYLVKRTGEKVFLECVQDMDHENMFWYRQDPGLGLRLIYFSYDVKMKEKGDIPEGYSVSREKKERFSLILESASTNQTSMYLCASSPGDWQTSTDTQYFGPGTRLTVL.

The table lists this clonotype with many counts. The chain carries TRBV12-3 or TRBV12-4 and TRBJ2-7, with 7 bases that match TRBD1. This CDR3 has 13 residues. Trimming cost V 7 bases and J 2 bases; bases outside gene matches: 5. This CDR3 is CASTRDRPYEQYF. CDR3 DNA sequence: TGTGCCAGCACCCGGGACAGACCCTACGAGCAGTACTTC.

The J gene is TRBJ2-5, the V gene TRBV15, with D possibly called TRBD1 or TRBD2 (5 bases each). CDR3 length equals 15 residues. The V and J ends lost 0 bases and 4 bases respectively, with 12 bases between them. Germline CDR1 is LNHNV and CDR2 is YYDKDF (reference sequence). The chain's CDR3 is CATSRDLGGGETQYF. CDR3 in DNA: TGTGCCACCAGCAGAGATCTTGGGGGTGGAGAGACCCAGTACTTC.

This clonotype was recorded a few times. J is TRBJ1-1 and V is TRBV5-4; no reliable D call. Trimming shortened V by 6 bases and J by 2 bases, and 11 bases separated the two germline ends. Germline V lookup: CDR1 SGHNT, CDR2 YYREEE (reference sequence). The length of the CDR3 is 13 residues. The CDR3 coding sequence is TGTGCCAGCACCACCGGCTTAAACACTGAAGCTTTCTTT. Amino acid sequence: CASTTGLNTEAFF.

This clonotype showed up many times. CDR3 DNA sequence: TGCAGTCTTTCCTCGCAACCCCAAGAGACCCAGTACTTC. Amino acid sequence: CSLSSQPQETQYF. The gene calls are TRBV20-1 and TRBJ2-5; D remains unclear. Germline CDR1 reads DFQATT; CDR2 reads SNEGSKA (reference sequence). There are 13 residues in the CDR3. V lost 8 bases and J 1 base, leaving 14 bases between the germline ends.

The sample holds many counts of this clonotype. V usage is TRBV20-1 and J usage is TRBJ2-6; no definite D call. Trimming pared 6 bases from V and 0 bases from J, leaving 15 bases between. Per the germline V gene, CDR1 is DFQATT and CDR2 is SNEGSKA (reference sequence). The length of the CDR3 is 16 residues. The CDR3 coding sequence is TGCAGTGCCCCCGCACCTCTGAGCTCTGGGGCCAACGTCCTGACTTTC. It encodes CSAPAPLSSGANVLTF.

In this sample, this clonotype turned up a few times. The J gene is TRBJ2-1, the V gene TRBV20-1; TRBD1 aligns across 7 bases. Per the germline V gene, CDR1 is DFQATT and CDR2 is SNEGSKA (reference sequence). Germline trimming cut 6 bases from V and 3 bases from J; bases unmatched to any gene: 8. The CDR3 has 14 residues. This CDR3 reads CSARNTGVYNEQFF. In nucleotides, the CDR3 is TGCAGTGCCAGAAATACAGGGGTCTACAATGAGCAGTTCTTC.